This T cell receptor beta chain was identified in a study of T cell responses to AZD1222 COVID-19 vaccine. CDR1 and CDR2 from the germline V gene are GTSNPN and SVGIG (reference sequence). The CDR3 spans 13 residues. V was shortened by 3 bases and J by 0 bases, with 9 bases between the two germline ends. Here immunoSEQ multiplex PCR was the method, and the copy in TCRdb shows in-frame clones only, minus some. The repertoire has 150,000 to 200,000 clones, 85% to 90% of them found once; the top ten carry about 3%. This clone has a single count. Antigen unknown. Notes on the study in general: Baseline seropositivity characterized only six AZD1222 recipients. Females made up more of the donors, who were largely white British, and clonal diversity may have come out too low.

Sequencing used peripheral blood, obtained on day 0 of MenACWY control vaccination. The gene calls are TRBV30 and TRBJ2-7; D unclear. This TCR derives from an adult in good health. The CDR3 sequence is CAWSQGFSYEQYF. The CDR3 nucleotides are TGTGCCTGGAGCCAAGGATTCTCCTACGAGCAGTACTTC.